A single sample gave rise to the 19 T cell receptor beta chains below, sequenced in a study of blood T cells in healthy people across ages. A second PCR of roughly 7 to 11 cycles used a sample-barcoded 5' primer and a J-beta primer mix. From the 5' RACE reads, TCRdb called clonotypes with MiXCR, one entry per CDR3 protein. The data contain under 2 million distinct CDR3 sequences, around 35% of them singletons. The sample consisted of blood. The receptors shown here come from a woman aged 25 to 39 in good health.

The V gene is TRBV10-3, the J gene TRBJ2-2; 8 bases fit TRBD1. The V segment lost 2 bases and the J segment 5 bases; nucleotides outside the gene matches: 10. This CDR3 has 17 amino acids. Germline V lookup: CDR1 ENHRY, CDR2 SYGVKD. In DNA form, the CDR3 reads TGTGCCATCAGTGAGGACAGGGGAACCCAGCGAACCGGGGAGCTGTTTTTT. Residues: CAISEDRGTQRTGELFF.

This clonotype was seen a handful of times. The chain links TRBV27 to TRBJ1-6; unclear D gene. The CDR3 spans 14 residues. Germline V gene data show CDR1 as MNHEY and CDR2 as SMNVEV (reference sequence). The ends were cut back, 6 bases at V and 4 bases at J, with 10 bases in the middle. In nucleotides, the CDR3 is TGTGCCAGCAGAGAGGAACAGTATAATTCACCCCTCCACTTT. Translation gives CASREEQYNSPLHF.

This sequence joins TRBV9 and TRBJ2-1; 7 bases fit TRBD1. Germline values: CDR1 SGDLS, CDR2 YYNGEE. The CDR3 is 17 residues long. Germline trimming cut 3 bases from V and 6 bases from J; bases unmatched to any gene: 15. CDR3 residues: CASSGPSNRGSINEQFF. The CDR3 DNA reads TGTGCCAGCAGCGGACCATCAAACAGGGGTTCGATCAATGAGCAGTTCTTC.

The table lists this clonotype with a few counts. The V gene is TRBV29-1, the J gene TRBJ1-2; D gene ambiguous. V was trimmed by 4 bases and J by 4 bases, leaving 19 bases between them. This CDR3 contains 15 residues. Germline loops: CDR1 SQVTM, CDR2 ANQGSEA. For the CDR3, the DNA is TGCAGCGTTGCGTCTCAATCCCGAAGCCTCTATGGCTACACCTTC. Protein sequence: CSVASQSRSLYGYTF.

The rearrangement joins TRBV5-1 to TRBJ2-4, with D possibly being TRBD1 or TRBD2 (6 bases each). Trimming took off 3 bases at V and 8 bases at J, with 18 bases between the two ends. Per the germline V gene, CDR1 is SGHRS and CDR2 is YFSETQ. This CDR3 is built from 15 residues. CDR3 residues: CASSSGAPGGDIQYF. The CDR3 DNA is TGCGCCAGCAGCTCGGGGGCACCAGGAGGAGACATTCAGTACTTC. Full variable domain (rest looked up from reference TRBV5-1 and TRBJ2-4): KAGVTQTPRYLIKTRGQQVTLSCSPISGHRSVSWYQQTPGQGLQFLFEYFSETQRNKGNFPGRFSGRQFSNSRSEMNVSTLELGDSALYLCASSSGAPGGDIQYFGAGTRLSVL.

This clonotype was seen a handful of times. The rearrangement links TRBV10-3 to TRBJ1-2; 7 bases are a match to TRBD1. The J segment lost 4 bases and the V segment lost 0 bases, leaving 8 bases of the junction unmatched. The CDR3 runs 16 residues. Per the germline V gene, CDR1 is ENHRY and CDR2 is SYGVKD. The CDR3 DNA reads as TGTGCCATCAGTGAGTCGACGGGACAGCTCCTCTATGGCTACACCTTC. Amino acids: CAISESTGQLLYGYTF.

This clonotype was found a few times. The chain uses TRBV9 and TRBJ1-2; D not certain. CDR3 length: 13 amino acids. The V gene lost 3 bases and the J gene lost 6 bases, with 12 bases spanning the gap. CDR1 SGDLS and CDR2 YYNGEE come from the germline V gene. The CDR3: CASSADGRDGYTF. In DNA, the CDR3 is TGTGCCAGCAGCGCTGACGGCCGGGATGGCTACACCTTC.

This clonotype was picked up a small number of times. J is TRBJ2-7 and V is TRBV28, with D perhaps matching TRBD1 (5 bases). Trimming removed 2 bases at V and 3 bases at J, with 14 bases between. Per the germline V gene, CDR1 is MDHEN and CDR2 is SYDVKM. CDR3 length: 15 amino acids. Here the CDR3 reads CASSLPQGTGYEQYF. DNA of the CDR3: TGTGCCAGCAGTTTACCCCAGGGCACCGGCTACGAGCAGTACTTC.

This clonotype was counted a few times. The chain carries TRBV6-1 and TRBJ2-3, with D unclear. The CDR3 sequence is 14 residues long. V lost 3 bases and J 7 bases, leaving 14 bases between the germline ends. Germline values: CDR1 MNHNS, CDR2 SASEGT. This CDR3 reads CASSDNISSNTQYF. CDR3 DNA sequence: TGTGCCAGCAGTGACAACATAAGTTCCAATACGCAGTATTTT.

V usage is TRBV9 and J usage is TRBJ2-7; the match to TRBD1 covers 7 bases. This CDR3 has 15 residues. Germline CDR1 and CDR2: SGDLS and YYNGEE. Trimming at V came to 0 bases and at J to 12 bases, leaving 15 bases not matched to a gene. Here the CDR3 reads CASSVDRDRQETRYF. DNA for the CDR3: TGTGCCAGCAGCGTAGATCGGGACAGACAAGAGACCCGGTACTTC.

This clonotype was detected only a few times. The chain has TRBV7-9 and TRBJ2-5; no reliable D call. The germline V and J ends were trimmed by 4 bases and 1 base, with 16 bases remaining between them. The V gene's germline CDR1 is SEHNR and CDR2 FQNEAQ (reference sequence). CDR3 length equals 16 residues. CDR3 sequence (DNA): TGTGCCAGCAGCTCCCCCACTTACCAACGCCAAGAGACCCAGTACTTC. Translation: CASSSPTYQRQETQYF.

This chain links TRBV20-1 with TRBJ2-1; D is perhaps TRBD2 (7 bases). Trimming shortened V by 2 bases and J by 7 bases, and 18 bases separated the two germline ends. The CDR3 covers 15 residues. The germline gives CDR1 DFQATT, CDR2 SNEGSKA (reference sequence). The DNA of the CDR3 is TGCAGTGCTAGACTAGCTAGGGGGGGCGTGAATGAGCAGTTCTTC. This translates into CSARLARGGVNEQFF.

The chain carries TRBV9 and TRBJ2-3; a weak D match, TRBD2 (5 bases). The CDR3 extends over 14 amino acids. V was clipped by 3 bases and J by 8 bases, with 16 bases between them. Germline V gives CDR1 SGDLS, CDR2 YYNGEE. The CDR3 coding sequence is TGTGCCAGCAGCGAGTTAGCGAGAGGCGGTACGCAGTATTTT. Its protein is CASSELARGGTQYF.

This clonotype occurred a few times. The chain joins TRBV7-9 to TRBJ2-5; 11 nucleotides line up with TRBD2. Germline assignment: CDR1 SEHNR and CDR2 FQNEAQ (reference sequence). There are 17 residues in the CDR3. J lost 4 bases, V lost 5 bases, and 12 bases had no gene match. CDR3 loop: CASSTIGTSGIRETQYF. The DNA of the CDR3 is TGTGCCAGCAGCACAATCGGGACTAGCGGTATCAGAGAGACCCAGTACTTC.

In this sample, this clonotype turned up a few times. The gene calls are TRBV20-1 and TRBJ1-1; D might be TRBD1 (5 bases). Trimming stripped 0 bases from V and 2 bases from J, with 13 bases between. CDR1 and CDR2 from the germline V gene are DFQATT and SNEGSKA (reference sequence). The CDR3 totals 15 residues. The CDR3 region has the DNA TGCAGTGCTAGAGATGCCGGGGGATCAAACACTGAAGCTTTCTTT. Protein product: CSARDAGGSNTEAFF.

This clonotype has more than one count but fewer than ten. The chain combines TRBV30 with TRBJ1-6; no clear D gene. V was pared by 1 base and J by 0 bases, with 16 bases between. There are 18 residues in the CDR3. The V gene's germline CDR1 is GTSNPN and CDR2 SVGIG (reference sequence). The CDR3 protein is CAWSASAGGSSYNSPLHF. CDR3 sequence (DNA): TGTGCCTGGAGTGCCTCGGCAGGAGGAAGCTCCTATAATTCACCCCTCCACTTT.

Ten or more counts support this clonotype. The chain is built from TRBV10-3 and TRBJ2-3, with 14 bases that match TRBD2. V gave up 11 bases and J gave up 2 bases; unmatched junction bases: 9. The CDR3 totals 16 residues. CDR1 and CDR2 (germline): ENHRY, SYGVKD. CDR3 sequence (DNA): TGTGCCTCGGGACTAGCGGGAGTAACCCTCACAGATACGCAGTATTTT. Its protein product is CASGLAGVTLTDTQYF.

V gene TRBV4-1 combines with J gene TRBJ2-2, with 12 bases identical to TRBD1. There are 16 residues in the CDR3. With V trimmed by 4 bases and J by 7 bases, 7 bases remained unmatched. CDR1 is MGHRA and CDR2 is YSYEKL in the germline V gene. CDR3 sequence (DNA): TGCGCCAGCAGCCTCTCCGGGACAGGGGGCAGCGGGGAGCTGTTTTTT. This translates into CASSLSGTGGSGELFF.

This clonotype was seen a few times. The chain recombines TRBV28 with TRBJ2-5, with 11 bases that match TRBD2. Germline assignment: CDR1 MDHEN and CDR2 SYDVKM. The CDR3 length is 18 residues. The ends lost 0 bases at V and 2 bases at J; junction bases unmatched: 8. CDR3 protein: CASSLWGDLAGGQETQYF. In nucleotides, the CDR3 is TGTGCCAGCAGTTTATGGGGCGATCTAGCGGGAGGACAAGAGACCCAGTACTTC.